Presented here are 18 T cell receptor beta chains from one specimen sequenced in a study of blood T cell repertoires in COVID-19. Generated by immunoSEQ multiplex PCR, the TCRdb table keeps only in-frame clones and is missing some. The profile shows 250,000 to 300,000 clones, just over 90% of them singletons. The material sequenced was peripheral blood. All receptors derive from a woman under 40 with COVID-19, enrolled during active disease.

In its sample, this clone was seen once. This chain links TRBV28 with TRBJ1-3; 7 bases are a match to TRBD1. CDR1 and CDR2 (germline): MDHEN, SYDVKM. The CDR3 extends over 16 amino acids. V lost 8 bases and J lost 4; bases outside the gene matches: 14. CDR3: CASEVQTGTAGNTIYF. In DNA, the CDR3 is TGTGCCAGCGAGGTGCAAACCGGGACAGCCGGAAACACCATATATTTT.

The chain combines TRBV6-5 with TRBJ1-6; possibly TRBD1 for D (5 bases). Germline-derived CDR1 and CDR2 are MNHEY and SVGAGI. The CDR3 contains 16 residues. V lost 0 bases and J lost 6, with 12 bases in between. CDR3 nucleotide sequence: TGTGCCAGCAGTTACTCGAGACAGAGAGTTAATTCACCCCTCCACTTT. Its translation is CASSYSRQRVNSPLHF.

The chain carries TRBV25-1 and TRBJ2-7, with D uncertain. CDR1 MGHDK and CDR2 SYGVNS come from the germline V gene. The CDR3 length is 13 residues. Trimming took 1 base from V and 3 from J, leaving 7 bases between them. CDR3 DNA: TGTGCCAGCAGTGAATCCGTATACTACGAGCAGTACTTC. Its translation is CASSESVYYEQYF.

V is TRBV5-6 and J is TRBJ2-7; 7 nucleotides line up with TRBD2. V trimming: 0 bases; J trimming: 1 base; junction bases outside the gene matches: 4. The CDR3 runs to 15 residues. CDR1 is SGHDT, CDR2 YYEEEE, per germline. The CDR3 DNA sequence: TGTGCCAGCAGCTTGGGCGGGAGAGGGTCCTACGAGCAGTACTTC. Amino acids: CASSLGGRGSYEQYF.

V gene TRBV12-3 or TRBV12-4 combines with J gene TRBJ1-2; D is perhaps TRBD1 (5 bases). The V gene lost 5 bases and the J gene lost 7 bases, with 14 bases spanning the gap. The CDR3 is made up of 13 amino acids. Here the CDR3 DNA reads TGTGCCAGCAGTAAGGGCCCGCAGGGTGGCTACACCTTC. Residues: CASSKGPQGGYTF.

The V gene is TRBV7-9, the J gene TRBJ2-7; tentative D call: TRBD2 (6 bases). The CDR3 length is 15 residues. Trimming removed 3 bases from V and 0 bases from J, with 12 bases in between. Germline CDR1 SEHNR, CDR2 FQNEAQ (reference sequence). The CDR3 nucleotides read TGTGCCAGCAGCTTCGGGACTCTCAACTCCTACGAGCAGTACTTC. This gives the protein CASSFGTLNSYEQYF.

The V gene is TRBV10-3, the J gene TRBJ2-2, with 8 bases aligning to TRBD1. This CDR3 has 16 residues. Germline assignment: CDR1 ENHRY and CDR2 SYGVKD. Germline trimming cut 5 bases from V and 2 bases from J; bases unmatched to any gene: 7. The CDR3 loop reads CAISSAQGVNTGELFF. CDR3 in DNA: TGTGCCATCAGTTCGGCACAGGGGGTTAACACCGGGGAGCTGTTTTTT.

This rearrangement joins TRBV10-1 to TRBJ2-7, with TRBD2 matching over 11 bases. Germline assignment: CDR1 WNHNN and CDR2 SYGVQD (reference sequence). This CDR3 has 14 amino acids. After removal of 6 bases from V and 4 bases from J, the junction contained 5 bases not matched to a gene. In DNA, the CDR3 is TGCGCCAGCAGCACTAGCGGGAGACCTTACGAGCAGTACTTC. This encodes CASSTSGRPYEQYF.

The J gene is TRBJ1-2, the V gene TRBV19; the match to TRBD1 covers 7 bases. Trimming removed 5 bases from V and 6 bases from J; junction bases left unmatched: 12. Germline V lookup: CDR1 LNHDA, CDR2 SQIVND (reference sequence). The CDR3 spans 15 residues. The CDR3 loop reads CASSGSSTGFDGYTF. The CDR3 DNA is TGTGCCAGTAGTGGATCCTCGACAGGGTTCGATGGCTACACCTTC.

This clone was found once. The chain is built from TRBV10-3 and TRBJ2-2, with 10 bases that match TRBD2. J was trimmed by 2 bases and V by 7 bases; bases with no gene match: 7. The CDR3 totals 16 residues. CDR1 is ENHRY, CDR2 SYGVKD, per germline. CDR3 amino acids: CAIKSSGRANTGELFF. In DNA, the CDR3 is TGTGCCATCAAATCCAGCGGGAGGGCCAACACCGGGGAGCTGTTTTTT.

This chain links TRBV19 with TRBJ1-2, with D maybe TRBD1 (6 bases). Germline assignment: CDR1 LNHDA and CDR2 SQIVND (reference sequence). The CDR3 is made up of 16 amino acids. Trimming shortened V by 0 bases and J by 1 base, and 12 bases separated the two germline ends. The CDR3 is CASSIETGSSNYGYTF. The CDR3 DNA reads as TGTGCCAGTAGTATAGAAACAGGGAGCAGTAACTATGGCTACACCTTC.

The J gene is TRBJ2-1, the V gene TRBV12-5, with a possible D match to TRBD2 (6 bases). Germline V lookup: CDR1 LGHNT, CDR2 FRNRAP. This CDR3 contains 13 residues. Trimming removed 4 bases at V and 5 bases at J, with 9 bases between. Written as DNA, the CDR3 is TGTGCTAGTGGTTCCGGGACTCACAATGAGCAGTTCTTC. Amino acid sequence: CASGSGTHNEQFF.

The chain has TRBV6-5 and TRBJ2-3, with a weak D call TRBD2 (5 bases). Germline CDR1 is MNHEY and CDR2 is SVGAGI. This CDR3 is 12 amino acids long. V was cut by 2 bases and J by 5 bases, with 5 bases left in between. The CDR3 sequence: CASSYEGDTQYF. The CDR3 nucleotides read TGTGCCAGCAGTTACGAGGGAGATACGCAGTATTTT.

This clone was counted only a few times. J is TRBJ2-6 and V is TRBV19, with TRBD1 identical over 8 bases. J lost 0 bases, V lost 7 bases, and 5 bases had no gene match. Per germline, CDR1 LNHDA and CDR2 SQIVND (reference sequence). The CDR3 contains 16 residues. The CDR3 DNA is TGTGCCAGTAAACAGGGGGACAGCTCTGGGGCCAACGTCCTGACTTTC. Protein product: CASKQGDSSGANVLTF.

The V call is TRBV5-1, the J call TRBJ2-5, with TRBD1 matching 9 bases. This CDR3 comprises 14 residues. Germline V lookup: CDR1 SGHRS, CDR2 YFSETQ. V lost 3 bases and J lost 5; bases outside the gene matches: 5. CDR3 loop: CASSSGTGSETQYF. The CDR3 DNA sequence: TGCGCCAGCAGCTCCGGGACAGGGTCGGAGACCCAGTACTTC.

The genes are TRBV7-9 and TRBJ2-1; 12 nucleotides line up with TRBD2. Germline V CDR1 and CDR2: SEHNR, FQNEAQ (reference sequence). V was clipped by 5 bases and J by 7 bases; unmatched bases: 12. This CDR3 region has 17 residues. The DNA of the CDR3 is TGTGCCAGCAGCCAGGGTGGACTAGCGGGATTAGATAATGAGCAGTTCTTC. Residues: CASSQGGLAGLDNEQFF.

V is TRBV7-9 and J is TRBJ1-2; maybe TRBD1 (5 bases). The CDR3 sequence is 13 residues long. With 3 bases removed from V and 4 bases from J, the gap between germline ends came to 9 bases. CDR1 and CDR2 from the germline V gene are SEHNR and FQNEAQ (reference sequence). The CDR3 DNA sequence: TGTGCCAGCAGCTTGGGGCTGATCTATGGCTACACCTTC. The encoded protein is CASSLGLIYGYTF.

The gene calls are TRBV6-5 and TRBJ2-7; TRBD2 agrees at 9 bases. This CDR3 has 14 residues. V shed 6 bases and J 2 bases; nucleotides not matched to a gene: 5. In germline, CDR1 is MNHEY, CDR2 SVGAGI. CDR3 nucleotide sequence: TGTGCCAGCAGCCCAATAGCGGGGGCCTACGAGCAGTACTTC. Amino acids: CASSPIAGAYEQYF.